Detailed here is one T cell receptor beta chain. What it binds is not known. With 3 bases removed from V and 4 bases from J, the gap between germline ends came to 10 bases. Germline-derived CDR1 and CDR2 are SGHNT and YYREEE (reference sequence). This CDR3 region has 13 residues. These data come from a study of siplizumab effects on memory and regulatory T cells. Study-wide findings and caveats: No assignable naive or memory phenotype existed for roughly 80-97% of proliferating CD4+ or CD8+ clones.

Only in-frame clones appear in the TCRdb table, and some are missing; sequencing was by immunoSEQ multiplex PCR. The table shows under 95,000 clones, with around 94% occurring only once. The clonotype originates from a human donor in good health. The sequenced sample was non-Treg CD4+ T cells sorted from blood. J is TRBJ1-2 and V is TRBV5-4; no definite D call. CDR3 DNA sequence: TGTGCCAGCAGCTCTACCGCGAGCTATGGCTACACCTTC. It translates to CASSSTASYGYTF.